This TCR beta chain stems from a study of blood T cell repertoires in COVID-19. About the study: Material from acute and convalescent COVID-19 was sourced from the United States, Italy and Spain. The analysed material was cDNA or gDNA that came from T cells, B-cell-depleted T cells, or PBMCs.

There are 15 residues in the CDR3. Looked up from germline, CDR1 is SGHAT and CDR2 is FQNNGV. The junction had 5 bases not matched to a gene; V was cut back by 4 bases and J by 3 bases. Authors' processing steps: Estimates of nucleated cell counts were drawn from the amplification of reference gene primers. Repertoires were generated with immunoSEQ multiplex PCR, while TCRdb's copy carries only in-frame clones and drops some. V and J calls plus clone size are reproduced from that table; the DNA served to infer D and trimming. This sample yields some 340,000 clones, of which more than 70% are seen a single time; about 3% belongs to the top ten.

The sample taken for sequencing was peripheral blood. The chain uses TRBV11-2 and TRBJ2-3, with TRBD1 identical over 9 bases. The TCR originated in a man younger than 45 with active or convalescent COVID-19. CDR3 sequence reads: CASSSIGTGTDTQYF. CDR3 DNA sequence: TGTGCCAGCAGCTCAATAGGGACAGGGACAGATACGCAGTATTTT.